This TCR beta chain comes out of a study of human T cells and chemical hapten exposure. The wider study: Per-sample TCR yield variability stemmed mainly from small pooled library volume differences. Findings of the study overall: Sensitizing with DPC caused no change in TCRs above 1 in 1000 frequency.

Time point specified: healthy volunteer bleed at 6 weeks. The authors' total RNA extraction used unfractionated whole blood. Single cDNA molecules in the library carried unique molecular identifiers attached during preparation. In the original analysis: TCRs per sample had a median of around 98,000 and ranged from roughly 20,000 to 700,000. TCRdb passed the RACE reads through MiXCR, listing each CDR3 protein once. These V and J calls are TCRdb output, not the study's own analysis. The sample includes some 40,000 distinct CDR3 sequences, around 3.6% seen only once; the top ten take about 5.6%. This clonotype was found many times. As yet, its antigen is unknown. Unmatched junction bases numbered 3, after V lost 0 bases and J lost 1 base. The CDR3 is 16 residues long. Germline V lookup: CDR1 WNHNN, CDR2 SYGVQD (reference sequence).

The sequencing sample was made of whole blood. This TCR came from a human donor in good health. Some clones in this sample may be carry-over from other donors' samples. V is TRBV10-1 and J is TRBJ2-3; 8 nucleotides line up with TRBD2. CDR3 amino acids: CASSESRAGGTDTQYF. The CDR3 nucleotides read TGCGCCAGCAGTGAGTCGAGAGCGGGGGGCACAGATACGCAGTATTTT.